Sequencing of this T cell receptor (beta chain) was carried out in a study of metastatic and nonmetastatic thyroid tumors. Study background: Repertoire comparisons spanned blood and tumor or nodule tissue from malignant and benign thyroid patients.

Patients had received no treatment of any kind before thyroid surgery. Study observations and caveats: In blood and tumor, TCR beta diversity was reportedly significantly higher in malignant thyroid tumors than in benign nodules.

Ten or more counts support this clone. The antigen is not known. Authors' processing steps: The study's classifier, a distant-metastasis tool for papillary thyroid cancer, was built using CDR3 differences across clinicopathological groups. TCRdb reprocessed the PCR reads using MiXCR. TCRdb, not the authors, supplied the V and J calls. The sample lists tens of thousands of clones; roughly 26% were seen once. The source of this sequence is a female donor with papillary thyroid cancer or a benign thyroid nodule (not recorded which). Some clones in this sample may be carry-over from other donors' samples. Sequencing was done on a sample of blood.

CDR3 nucleotides: TGCAGTGCTAGAGACCATACGGACTACAATGAGCAGTTCTTC. Its translation is CSARDHTDYNEQFF. The chain employs TRBV20-1 and TRBJ2-1; D unclear. From germline, CDR1 is DFQATT and CDR2 SNEGSKA (reference sequence). Deletions cut 0 bases from V and 3 bases from J, with 9 bases between. CDR3 length: 14 amino acids.